These 17 T cell receptor beta chains originate from one sample sequenced in a study of cytomegalovirus exposure and HLA in healthy donors. The PCR used 60 Vbeta and 13 Jbeta primers. Sequenced by immunoSEQ multiplex PCR; TCRdb stores in-frame clones only, minus some. The sample includes 95,000 to 150,000 clones, approximately 76% seen only once; the top ten take roughly 31%. The sequenced sample was PBMCs. The receptors were sampled from a man aged 60 to 75 in good health and CMV-seropositive.

This sequence joins TRBV7-9 and TRBJ1-1; the match to TRBD1 covers 7 bases. Trimming removed 5 bases from V and 5 bases from J; junction bases left unmatched: 5. Germline CDR1 SEHNR, CDR2 FQNEAQ (reference sequence). CDR3 length equals 13 residues. The CDR3 here is CASSRQGQTEAFF. CDR3 in DNA: TGTGCCAGCAGCCGACAGGGTCAGACTGAAGCTTTCTTT.

The chain couples TRBV4-2 to TRBJ1-6, with D hard to call. The length of the CDR3 is 15 residues. Germline loops: CDR1 LGHNA, CDR2 YNFKEQ. V gave up 0 bases and J gave up 3 bases, with 6 bases separating them. The CDR3 coding sequence is TGTGCCAGCAGCCAAGATAGAAACTATAATTCACCCCTCCACTTT. This codes for CASSQDRNYNSPLHF.

The chain couples TRBV4-2 to TRBJ2-7; 10 bases agree with TRBD2. The CDR3 loop spans 18 amino acids. The V gene's germline CDR1 is LGHNA and CDR2 YNFKEQ. J gave up 0 bases and V 0 bases, and 8 bases lay outside the gene matches. CDR3 sequence: CASSQDLYTSGTSYEQYF. CDR3 nucleotide sequence: TGTGCCAGCAGCCAAGATCTTTACACTAGCGGGACCTCCTACGAGCAGTACTTC.

The genes are TRBV5-1 and TRBJ2-3; D ambiguous. The CDR3 spans 14 residues. The ends were cut back, 0 bases at V and 2 bases at J, with 7 bases in the middle. Per the germline V gene, CDR1 is SGHRS and CDR2 is YFSETQ. CDR3 coding DNA: TGCGCCAGCAGCTTGGAGAGAAACACAGATACGCAGTATTTT. It translates to CASSLERNTDTQYF.

The chain is built from TRBV11-2 and TRBJ1-5; 7 bases are a match to TRBD1. The CDR3 has 14 amino acids. J gave up 9 bases and V 1 base, and 6 bases lay outside the gene matches. Germline V lookup: CDR1 SGHAT, CDR2 FQNNGV. CDR3 in DNA: TGTGCCAGCAGCTTAGGACAGGGAGAACGGCCCCAGCATTTT. Residues: CASSLGQGERPQHF.

The sample holds one count of this clone. This sequence joins TRBV18 and TRBJ2-5; 10 bases match TRBD1. The DNA end lines up better with TRBJ2-7; the J call may be wrong. CDR1 and CDR2 from the germline V gene are KGHSH and LQKENI. The CDR3 length is 15 residues. The CDR3 region is CASSLSGTGEYEQYF. The DNA of the CDR3 is TGTGCCAGCTCACTCTCCGGGACAGGGGAATACGAGCAGTACTTC.

The chain is built from TRBV11-2 and TRBJ1-2, with D unclear. The V end lost 4 bases, the J end lost 4 bases, and 16 bases lay between the germline ends. The CDR3 spans 15 residues. CDR1 SGHAT and CDR2 FQNNGV come from the germline V gene. DNA of the CDR3: TGTGCCAGCAGCTCCAATGTAGCAGAGCTCTATGGCTACACCTTC. Its protein product is CASSSNVAELYGYTF.

The V gene is TRBV7-2, the J gene TRBJ1-3; D call uncertain. The CDR3 extends over 16 amino acids. V was shortened by 1 base and J by 0 bases, with 10 bases between the two germline ends. Germline values: CDR1 SGHTA, CDR2 FQGNSA. The CDR3 spells CASSLGVPSSGNTIYF. The CDR3 coding sequence is TGTGCCAGCAGCTTAGGTGTACCCAGCTCTGGAAACACCATATATTTT.

The chain joins TRBV11-2 to TRBJ1-3, with D maybe TRBD1 (5 bases). This CDR3 contains 14 residues. V was trimmed by 5 bases and J by 4 bases, leaving 12 bases between them. Germline values: CDR1 SGHAT, CDR2 FQNNGV. The CDR3 sequence: CASSPGVIGNTIYF. In nucleotides, the CDR3 is TGTGCCAGCAGCCCGGGGGTTATCGGAAACACCATATATTTT.

The V call is TRBV2, the J call TRBJ1-3; D not certain. V dropped 7 bases and J dropped 0 bases, with 19 bases sitting between them. CDR3 length: 17 residues. Looked up from germline, CDR1 is SNHLY and CDR2 is FYNNEI. The CDR3 loop reads CASTTSVTQVSGNTIYF. The CDR3 DNA is TGTGCCAGCACCACATCTGTAACACAAGTCTCTGGAAACACCATATATTTT. The whole variable domain, remainder taken from reference TRBV2 and TRBJ1-3, is EPEVTQTPSHQVTQMGQEVILRCVPISNHLYFYWYRQILGQKVEFLVSFYNNEISEKSEIFDDQFSVERPDGSNFTLKIRSTKLEDSAMYFCASTTSVTQVSGNTIYFGEGSWLTVV.

The rearrangement joins TRBV5-6 to TRBJ1-2; D uncertain. CDR1 is SGHDT and CDR2 is YYEEEE in the germline V gene. This CDR3 has 16 residues. The V end lost 0 bases, the J end lost 10 bases, and 22 bases lay between the germline ends. CDR3 nucleotides: TGTGCCAGCAGCTTGGAGCGGCTCGATATGAGGGCTGACTACACCTTC. Its translation: CASSLERLDMRADYTF.

J is TRBJ2-7 and V is TRBV19; D call uncertain. Trimming pared 4 bases from V and 2 bases from J, leaving 18 bases between. The germline V gene has CDR1 LNHDA and CDR2 SQIVND (reference sequence). The CDR3 covers 16 residues. The CDR3 loop is CASSTPGRQAPYEQYF. The CDR3 DNA follows: TGTGCCAGTAGTACCCCCGGAAGGCAGGCGCCCTACGAGCAGTACTTC.

V gene TRBV6-5 combines with J gene TRBJ1-1; 10 bases are a match to TRBD1. Germline lookup yields CDR1 MNHEY and CDR2 SVGAGI. Losses at the gene ends were 5 bases for V and 1 base for J; bases not matched to a gene: 4. The CDR3 is 15 residues long. CDR3 region: CASSGRQGANTEAFF. CDR3 DNA sequence: TGTGCCAGCAGTGGACGACAGGGGGCGAACACTGAAGCTTTCTTT.

This chain uses TRBV11-3 with TRBJ2-2, with D possibly being TRBD1 (5 bases). The V and J ends lost 3 bases and 4 bases respectively, with 12 bases between them. The CDR3 extends over 15 amino acids. Germline lookup yields CDR1 SGHNT and CDR2 YENEEA. The CDR3 here is CASSFGRAPTGELFF. DNA of the CDR3: TGTGCCAGCAGCTTCGGCAGGGCCCCCACCGGGGAGCTGTTTTTT.

This clone has only one observation. The chain couples TRBV6-1 to TRBJ1-4; unclear D gene. CDR1 and CDR2 from the germline V gene are MNHNS and SASEGT. The CDR3 consists of 15 residues. Trimming left V 1 base short and J 10 bases short, with 16 bases between. The CDR3 DNA reads as TGTGCCAGCAGTGAAGTGAGGGCCTTCAATCGAAAACTGTTTTTT. Translated: CASSEVRAFNRKLFF.

V and J are TRBV6-1 and TRBJ1-5; D unresolved. Germline CDR1 and CDR2: MNHNS and SASEGT. The CDR3 totals 14 residues. V was cut by 6 bases and J by 2 bases, with 11 bases left in between. This chain's CDR3 is CASSSGFRNQPQHF. The CDR3 coding sequence is TGTGCCAGCAGCTCGGGGTTCCGCAATCAGCCCCAGCATTTT.

The rearrangement links TRBV7-3 to TRBJ2-7; TRBD1 might be the D (5 bases). The CDR3 has 15 amino acids. Germline CDR1 SGHTA, CDR2 FQGTGA. V was clipped by 5 bases and J by 4 bases, with 18 bases between them. Written as DNA, the CDR3 is TGTGCCAGCAGCCTTGGACACGGCGAGACATACGAGCAGTACTTC. The encoded protein is CASSLGHGETYEQYF.